This T cell receptor beta chain stems from a study of blood T cell repertoires in COVID-19. About the research overall: Material from acute and convalescent COVID-19 was sourced from the United States, Italy and Spain. T cells, B-cell-depleted T cells, or PBMCs provided the cDNA or gDNA that served as material.

As processed by the authors: Using reference gene primer amplification, nucleated cell counts were estimated. Data came from immunoSEQ multiplex PCR; TCRdb stores just in-frame clones and leaves some out. For V, J and clone size, that table is used; D and trimming come from the DNA. Counted here are 200,000 to 300,000 clones, about four fifths occurring once; the ten biggest clones make up 7.5% to 10%. This clone was observed a handful of times. Trimming shortened V by 3 bases and J by 4 bases, and 7 bases separated the two germline ends. Germline V gene sequence: CDR1 SGHRS, CDR2 YFSETQ. The CDR3 loop spans 12 amino acids.

This chain uses TRBV5-1 with TRBJ1-2; no clear D. This TCR came from an elderly man with acute or convalescent COVID-19. Material for sequencing was peripheral blood. DNA for the CDR3: TGCGCCAGCAGCTACACTACCTATGGCTACACCTTC. Translated, it gives CASSYTTYGYTF.